Listed here is a single TCR beta chain. The antigen remains undetermined. In the original analysis: ImmunoSEQ only sent back junction sequences with no quality scores, so filtering was done differently. Profiled with immunoSEQ multiplex PCR; TCRdb holds only in-frame clones, not every one. Clone size and the V and J calls come from that table; the DNA yielded D and trimming. Found here are about 680,000 clones, approximately 75% of them singletons; the top ten hold 1.8%. This specimen belongs to a study of shared clonotypes between healthy human individuals. General observations from the study: Deeper or shallower sequencing was expected to change how clonotypes are shared among donors. Naive subsets generally had larger estimated richness than memory subsets. Sequencing of the sorted subsets was shown by rarefaction to be incomplete despite large depth.

What was sequenced was memory CD4+ T cells sorted from blood. Regarding subset: CD45RA-negative fraction. The sequence derives from a woman aged 25 to 39 in good health.

CDR3 amino acids: CASSASDSNQPQHF. The CDR3 nucleotides are TGTGCCAGCAGTGCTTCGGATAGCAATCAGCCCCAGCATTTT. The chain joins TRBV6-6 to TRBJ1-5; D remains ambiguous. Germline loops: CDR1 MNHNY, CDR2 SVGAGI (reference sequence). CDR3 size: 14 residues. The V end was cut by 5 bases, the J end by 0 bases, with 8 bases between.